This T cell receptor beta chain stems from a study of identical twins. Study-wide points: Cross-sectional statistics, not tracking of the same donors, supported the conclusions. Cord blood's abundant beta clonotypes had fewer insertions, unlike memory repertoires.

This clonotype was counted between two and nine times. As yet, its antigen is unknown. The CDR3 has 17 amino acids. Trimming cost V 1 base and J 2 bases, with 18 bases left between them. Germline V lookup: CDR1 DFQATT, CDR2 SNEGSKA (reference sequence). One entry per CDR3 protein, called by TCRdb with MiXCR from the 5' RACE reads. This repertoire shows about 520,000 distinct CDR3 sequences, about 20% found once; its top ten account for 0.75% to 0.95%. These data also featured in a second study, about T cells expressing NK-cell markers. From that report: HCMV seropositivity marked most of the eight sequenced donors; one was seronegative. Leadership of the CD3+CD56-NKG2C+ fraction also belonged to these clonotypes in several donors.

The chain joins TRBV20-1 to TRBJ2-1; possibly TRBD2 for D (6 bases). The sequenced sample consisted of CD4+ T cells sorted from blood. This receptor was obtained from a woman aged 18-29 years in good health. CDR3 region: CSARVGSGLATYNEQFF. In nucleotides, the CDR3 is TGCAGTGCTAGAGTCGGTTCAGGCCTAGCGACCTACAATGAGCAGTTCTTC.